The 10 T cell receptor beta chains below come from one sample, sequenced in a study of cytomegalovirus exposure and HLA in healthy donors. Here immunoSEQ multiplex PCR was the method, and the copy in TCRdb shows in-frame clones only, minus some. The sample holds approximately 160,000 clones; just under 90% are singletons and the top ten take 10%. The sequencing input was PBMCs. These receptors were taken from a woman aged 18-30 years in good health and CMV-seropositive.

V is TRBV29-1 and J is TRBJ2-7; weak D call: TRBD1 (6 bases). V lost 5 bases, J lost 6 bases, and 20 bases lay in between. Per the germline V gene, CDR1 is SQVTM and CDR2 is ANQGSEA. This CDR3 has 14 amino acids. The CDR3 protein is CSVPPSGTTGEQYF. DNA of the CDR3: TGCAGCGTTCCTCCCTCCGGGACAACCGGCGAGCAGTACTTC.

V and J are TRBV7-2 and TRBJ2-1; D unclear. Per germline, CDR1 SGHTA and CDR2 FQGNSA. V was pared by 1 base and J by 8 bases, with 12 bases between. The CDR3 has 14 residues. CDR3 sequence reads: CASSLGVPGYEQFF. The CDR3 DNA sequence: TGTGCCAGCAGCTTAGGCGTTCCAGGCTATGAGCAGTTCTTC.

The CDR3 bases are TGTGCCAGCAGCTTAGGGGTAGCGGGATCTGGGGCCAACGTCCTGACTTTC. Its protein product is CASSLGVAGSGANVLTF. V usage is TRBV7-2 and J usage is TRBJ2-6, with 8 bases that match TRBD2. V shed 1 base and J 1 base; nucleotides not matched to a gene: 3. The length of the CDR3 is 17 residues. Per the germline V gene, CDR1 is SGHTA and CDR2 is FQGNSA. The full variable domain, with the rest looked up from reference TRBV7-2 and TRBJ2-6, is GAGVSQSPSNKVTEKGKDVELRCDPISGHTALYWYRQSLGQGLEFLIYFQGNSAPDKSGLPSDRFSAERTGGSVSTLTIQRTQQEDSAVYLCASSLGVAGSGANVLTFGAGSRLTVL.

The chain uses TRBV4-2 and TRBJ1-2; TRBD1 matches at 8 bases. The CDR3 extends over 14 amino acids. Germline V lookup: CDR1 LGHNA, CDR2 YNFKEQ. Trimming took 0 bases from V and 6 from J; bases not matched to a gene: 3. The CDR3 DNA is TGTGCCAGCAGCCAAGATCCGACAGGGGATGGCTACACCTTC. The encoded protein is CASSQDPTGDGYTF.

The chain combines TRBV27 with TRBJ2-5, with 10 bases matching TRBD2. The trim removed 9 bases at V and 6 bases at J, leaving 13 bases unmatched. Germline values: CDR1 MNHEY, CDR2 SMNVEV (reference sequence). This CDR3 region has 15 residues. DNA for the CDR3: TGTGCCAGTTCTAGCGGGAGCTTCGTCGGGAAGACCCAGTACTTC. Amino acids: CASSSGSFVGKTQYF.

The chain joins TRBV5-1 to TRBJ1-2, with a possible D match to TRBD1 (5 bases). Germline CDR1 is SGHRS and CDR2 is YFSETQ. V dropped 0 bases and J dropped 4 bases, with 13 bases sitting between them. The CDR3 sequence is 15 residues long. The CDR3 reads CASSLGFTGPYGYTF. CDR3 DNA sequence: TGCGCCAGCAGCTTGGGTTTTACAGGCCCCTATGGCTACACCTTC. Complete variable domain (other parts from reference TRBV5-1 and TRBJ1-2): KAGVTQTPRYLIKTRGQQVTLSCSPISGHRSVSWYQQTPGQGLQFLFEYFSETQRNKGNFPGRFSGRQFSNSRSEMNVSTLELGDSALYLCASSLGFTGPYGYTFGSGTRLTVV.

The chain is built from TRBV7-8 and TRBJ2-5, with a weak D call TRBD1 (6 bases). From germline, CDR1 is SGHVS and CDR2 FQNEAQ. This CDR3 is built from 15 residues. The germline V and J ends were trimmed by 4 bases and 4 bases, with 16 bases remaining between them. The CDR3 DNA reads TGTGCCAGCAGCTCCCCCCGGCAGGGGAGAGAGACCCAGTACTTC. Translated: CASSSPRQGRETQYF.

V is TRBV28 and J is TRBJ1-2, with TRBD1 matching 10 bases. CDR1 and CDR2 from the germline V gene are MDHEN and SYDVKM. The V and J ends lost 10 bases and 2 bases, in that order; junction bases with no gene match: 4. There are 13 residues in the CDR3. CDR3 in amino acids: CATQTGGNYGYTF. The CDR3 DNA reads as TGTGCCACCCAGACAGGGGGCAACTATGGCTACACCTTC.

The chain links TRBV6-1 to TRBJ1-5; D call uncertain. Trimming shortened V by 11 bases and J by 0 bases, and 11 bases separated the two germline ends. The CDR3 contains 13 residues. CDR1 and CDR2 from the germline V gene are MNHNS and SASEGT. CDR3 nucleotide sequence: TGTGCCGTCCGAGAAGTTAGCAATCAGCCCCAGCATTTT. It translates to CAVREVSNQPQHF.

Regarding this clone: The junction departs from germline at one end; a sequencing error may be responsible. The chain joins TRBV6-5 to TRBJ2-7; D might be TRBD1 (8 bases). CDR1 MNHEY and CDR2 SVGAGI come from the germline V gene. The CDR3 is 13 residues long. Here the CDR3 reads CASSPQGGLARDF. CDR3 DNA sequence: TGTGCCAGCAGTCCACAGGGGGGGCTAGCAAGGGACTTC.